Presented here are 25 T cell receptor beta chains from one specimen sequenced in a study of T cells in Graves' hyperthyroidism and ophthalmopathy (dated by TCRdb to about 2019). Libraries were made using multiplex PCR. TCRdb names Illumina HiSeq 2000 as the instrument used. The TCR beta CDR3 regions were amplified from the RNA transcripts. For the first round of RT-PCR on the TCR CDR3, the HTBI primer set was used together with the Qiagen OneStep RT-PCR kit. Using fastp trimming at Q25 and MiXCR clonotype assembly, TCRdb reanalyzed the public sequencing data and kept in-frame beta chains. Each CDR3 protein appears once, grouped with its most common genes and DNA. A total of fewer than 450,000 distinct CDR3 sequences appear in this sample, roughly 15% of them only once. Roughly 19% of the sample is held by the ten biggest clonotypes. Sequenced: blood. The receptors originated from a woman aged 55 to 70 with Graves' ophthalmopathy.

Written as DNA, the CDR3 is TGTGCCAGTAGTATGAGGCCCCCGAACACCGGGGAGCTGTTTTTT. It codes for CASSMRPPNTGELFF. The chain employs TRBV19 and TRBJ2-2; D gene unclear. Germline CDR1 reads LNHDA; CDR2 reads SQIVND (reference sequence). This CDR3 spans 15 amino acids. The V gene lost 3 bases and the J gene lost 0 bases, with 8 bases spanning the gap.

This clonotype occurred a few times. This chain links TRBV5-1 with TRBJ1-5, with a possible D match to TRBD1 (5 bases). Germline CDR1 and CDR2: SGHRS and YFSETQ. V lost 4 bases to trimming and J lost 3 bases, with 14 bases between them. The CDR3 extends over 15 amino acids. The CDR3 DNA reads as TGCGCCAGCAGCCGGTCGGGGGGATCCAATCAGCCCCAGCATTTT. Translation: CASSRSGGSNQPQHF.

The V gene is TRBV7-9, the J gene TRBJ1-5; D ambiguous. Germline V CDR1 and CDR2: SEHNR, FQNEAQ (reference sequence). Trimming took 5 bases from V and 3 from J, leaving 8 bases between them. The CDR3 sequence is 13 residues long. The CDR3 region is CASSRGDNQPQHF. In DNA, the CDR3 is TGTGCCAGCAGCCGTGGCGACAATCAGCCCCAGCATTTT.

This clonotype was seen ten or more times. The chain couples TRBV18 to TRBJ2-7, with 9 bases lining up with TRBD1. The trim removed 6 bases at V and 1 base at J, leaving 7 bases unmatched. The CDR3 has 15 amino acids. CDR1 is KGHSH and CDR2 is LQKENI in the germline V gene. Here the CDR3 reads CASSPDRGVSYEQYF. CDR3 bases: TGTGCCAGCTCTCCGGACAGGGGAGTATCCTACGAGCAGTACTTC.

In its sample, this clonotype was seen many times. This sequence joins TRBV20-1 and TRBJ2-7; 7 bases fit TRBD1. Unmatched junction bases numbered 13, after V lost 4 bases and J lost 7 bases. Per germline, CDR1 DFQATT and CDR2 SNEGSKA (reference sequence). CDR3 size: 14 residues. CDR3 protein: CSAMMGQLMGEQYF. The DNA for the CDR3 is TGCAGTGCTATGATGGGACAGTTAATGGGGGAGCAGTACTTC.

This clonotype was found many times. V and J are TRBV18 and TRBJ2-7; 7 positions match TRBD1. Germline assignment: CDR1 KGHSH and CDR2 LQKENI. The V gene end was trimmed by 2 bases and the J gene end by 5 bases; junction bases not matched to a gene: 3. This CDR3 has 13 residues. CDR3: CASSPRQGDEQYF. CDR3 sequence (DNA): TGTGCCAGCTCACCAAGACAGGGCGACGAGCAGTACTTC.

This clonotype was seen a handful of times. V and J are TRBV20-1 and TRBJ2-7, with D perhaps given as TRBD1 or TRBD2 (5 bases each). The CDR3 runs to 15 residues. Trimming shortened V by 1 base and J by 2 bases, and 15 bases separated the two germline ends. Germline lookup yields CDR1 DFQATT and CDR2 SNEGSKA (reference sequence). CDR3 nucleotides: TGCAGTGCTAGAGCCGGGACCTCGTCCGCCTACGAGCAGTACTTC. This translates into CSARAGTSSAYEQYF.

This clonotype showed up many times. The rearrangement uses TRBV2 and TRBJ1-5, with no clear D. Trimming left V 6 bases short and J 0 bases short, with 6 bases between. The CDR3 runs 13 residues. Germline assignment: CDR1 SNHLY and CDR2 FYNNEI. Here the CDR3 reads CASSPISNQPQHF. The CDR3 DNA is TGTGCCAGCAGCCCGATTAGCAATCAGCCCCAGCATTTT.

This clonotype was observed at least ten times. The chain has TRBV3-1 and TRBJ1-2, with unresolved D. The CDR3 consists of 11 residues. The germline V gene has CDR1 LGHDT and CDR2 YNNKEL (reference sequence). Trimming removed 4 bases at V and 7 bases at J, with 7 bases between. The chain's CDR3 is CASSLEGGYTF. CDR3 nucleotide sequence: TGTGCCAGCAGCCTCGAGGGTGGCTACACCTTC.

There are many counts of this clonotype. The CDR3 is CASSWGPSLMGDTQYF. CDR3 nucleotides: TGTGCCAGCAGCTGGGGACCCTCCCTAATGGGAGATACGCAGTATTTT. This chain connects TRBV3-1 to TRBJ2-3; the D gene could be TRBD1 or TRBD2 (5 bases each). V was pared by 5 bases and J by 5 bases, with 20 bases between. The CDR3 has 16 residues. CDR1 and CDR2 (germline): LGHDT, YNNKEL (reference sequence).

Ten or more counts support this clonotype. V and J are TRBV28 and TRBJ1-1, with D perhaps matching TRBD1 (5 bases). V lost 3 bases, J lost 1 base, and 9 bases lay in between. Germline CDR1 MDHEN, CDR2 SYDVKM. This CDR3 has 14 residues. This CDR3 reads CASSLGRQNTEAFF. As DNA, the CDR3 is TGTGCCAGCAGTTTGGGGCGGCAGAACACTGAAGCTTTCTTT. Using reference TRBV28 and TRBJ1-1 for the parts outside the CDR3, the full variable domain is DVKVTQSSRYLVKRTGEKVFLECVQDMDHENMFWYRQDPGLGLRLIYFSYDVKMKEKGDIPEGYSVSREKKERFSLILESASTNQTSMYLCASSLGRQNTEAFFGQGTRLTVV.

In regard to this clonotype: Its ends do not fully match the called genes, so a read error is possible. V is TRBV7-2 and J is TRBJ2-7; 10 bases fit TRBD2. This CDR3 is 16 amino acids long. From germline, CDR1 is SGHTA and CDR2 FQGNSA. The CDR3 protein is CASSLARLAGVYEQYF. The DNA for the CDR3 is TGTGCCAGCAGCCTAGCCCGGCTAGCGGGAGTCTACGAGCAGTACTTC. The whole variable domain, remainder taken from reference TRBV7-2 and TRBJ2-7, is GAGVSQSPSNKVTEKGKDVELRCDPISGHTALYWYRQSLGQGLEFLIYFQGNSAPDKSGLPSDRFSAERTGGSVSTLTIQRTQQEDSAVYLCASSLARLAGVYEQYFGPGTRLTVT.

This clonotype was observed at least ten times. V is TRBV20-1 and J is TRBJ2-7; 8 nucleotides align to TRBD1. There are 13 residues in the CDR3. Germline CDR1 reads DFQATT; CDR2 reads SNEGSKA (reference sequence). Trimming took 5 bases from V and 1 from J; bases not matched to a gene: 4. In DNA form, the CDR3 reads TGCAGTGCTTGGGGGGACAGGTCCTACGAGCAGTACTTC. Translated, it gives CSAWGDRSYEQYF.

The V and J genes are TRBV12-3 or TRBV12-4 and TRBJ1-6; D unclear. V shed 6 bases and J shed 10 bases, with 16 bases lying between them. The CDR3 spans 14 residues. The CDR3 sequence: CASSSGGPQSPLHF. In nucleotides, the CDR3 is TGTGCCAGCAGCTCTGGAGGGCCCCAATCACCCCTCCACTTT.

In this sample, this clonotype turned up a few times. The chain employs TRBV7-9 and TRBJ2-2, with 9 bases lining up with TRBD2. This CDR3 region has 19 residues. The V and J ends lost 1 base and 9 bases, in that order; junction bases with no gene match: 18. CDR1 SEHNR and CDR2 FQNEAQ come from the germline V gene (reference sequence). CDR3 DNA sequence: TGTGCCAGCAGCTTAGAAGTCGGAATTAGCGGGGGACCAAGCCGGGAGCTGTTTTTT. This encodes CASSLEVGISGGPSRELFF.

This chain uses TRBV28 with TRBJ1-1; tentatively, D is TRBD1 (5 bases). V dropped 10 bases and J dropped 3 bases, with 15 bases sitting between them. The CDR3 sequence is 13 residues long. Germline V gene data show CDR1 as MDHEN and CDR2 as SYDVKM. The CDR3 reads CATHGGGHTEAFF. DNA for the CDR3: TGTGCCACCCACGGGGGGGGACACACTGAAGCTTTCTTT.

This clonotype was detected many times. V and J are TRBV28 and TRBJ2-2; 11 bases agree with TRBD1. CDR1 and CDR2 (germline): MDHEN, SYDVKM. The CDR3 totals 16 residues. V lost 8 bases, J lost 8 bases, and 13 bases stayed unmatched. CDR3 region: CASEPGTGGFMGELFF. CDR3 DNA: TGTGCCAGCGAACCCGGGACAGGGGGATTTATGGGGGAGCTGTTTTTT.

Many counts were recorded for this clonotype. The V gene is TRBV28, the J gene TRBJ2-3, with 10 bases identical to TRBD2. The CDR3 is 20 amino acids. Trimming removed 3 bases from V and 3 bases from J; junction bases left unmatched: 18. Germline CDR1 is MDHEN and CDR2 is SYDVKM. CDR3 protein: CASSFWTSGIQSPGTDTQYF. The CDR3 region has the DNA TGTGCCAGCAGTTTCTGGACTAGCGGAATACAAAGCCCCGGGACAGATACGCAGTATTTT. Full variable domain (rest looked up from reference TRBV28 and TRBJ2-3): DVKVTQSSRYLVKRTGEKVFLECVQDMDHENMFWYRQDPGLGLRLIYFSYDVKMKEKGDIPEGYSVSREKKERFSLILESASTNQTSMYLCASSFWTSGIQSPGTDTQYFGPGTRLTVL.

The table lists this clonotype with many counts. J is TRBJ2-1 and V is TRBV6-1, with TRBD2 identical over 10 bases. Germline V gene lookup returns CDR1 MNHNS and CDR2 SASEGT. This CDR3 spans 14 amino acids. The ends lost 7 bases at V and 4 bases at J; junction bases unmatched: 4. The CDR3 sequence: CASTRTSGYNEQFF. CDR3 sequence (DNA): TGTGCCAGCACCAGGACTAGCGGTTACAATGAGCAGTTCTTC.

In its sample, this clonotype was seen a few times. The chain is built from TRBV29-1 and TRBJ2-5; 11 positions agree with TRBD2. Germline V gene lookup returns CDR1 SQVTM and CDR2 ANQGSEA. The trim removed 5 bases at V and 2 bases at J, leaving 4 bases unmatched. This CDR3 has 14 residues. CDR3: CSVPGTSGQETQYF. The CDR3 DNA is TGCAGCGTTCCAGGGACTAGCGGTCAAGAGACCCAGTACTTC.

This clonotype was detected ten times or more. The chain is built from TRBV12-3 or TRBV12-4 and TRBJ2-2; TRBD1 agrees at 9 bases. Trimming at V came to 5 bases and at J to 4 bases, leaving 11 bases not matched to a gene. The CDR3 is 17 residues long. This CDR3 is CASSRTTGTGSTGELFF. For the CDR3, the DNA is TGTGCCAGCAGTCGCACGACCGGGACAGGGAGCACCGGGGAGCTGTTTTTT.

This clonotype was observed a handful of times. It may be a read error: a sequence one base away is much more abundant. The chain combines TRBV6-2 or TRBV6-3 with TRBJ2-3, with a tentative D call TRBD2 (5 bases). Germline-derived CDR1 and CDR2 are MNHEY and SVGEGT. Deletions cut 6 bases from V and 3 bases from J, with 22 bases between. The CDR3 has 17 amino acids. CDR3 bases: TGTGCCAGCAGCTACCCGACGACTAACGGGAAAACAGATACGCAGTATTTT. Translated: CASSYPTTNGKTDTQYF.

This clonotype was counted ten times or more. The chain recombines TRBV28 with TRBJ1-5, with 8 nucleotides matching TRBD1. V lost 5 bases and J lost 6; bases outside the gene matches: 9. This CDR3 has 15 residues. CDR1 and CDR2 (germline): MDHEN, SYDVKM. In DNA, the CDR3 is TGTGCCAGCAGTCCCCCGCGACAGGGGCCTCAGCCCCAGCATTTT. Protein product: CASSPPRQGPQPQHF.

This clonotype was observed many times. The rearrangement links TRBV12-3 or TRBV12-4 to TRBJ1-1; TRBD1 aligns across 7 bases. The CDR3 length is 13 residues. V dropped 7 bases and J dropped 1; count of bases not matched to a gene: 3. In nucleotides, the CDR3 is TGTGCCAGCATCCGGACAGGGAACACTGAAGCTTTCTTT. This sequence encodes CASIRTGNTEAFF.

There are many counts of this clonotype. The rearrangement uses TRBV11-1 and TRBJ2-2; TRBD2 aligns across 9 bases. There are 15 residues in the CDR3. Germline CDR1 is SGHAT and CDR2 is FQDESV (reference sequence). V lost 3 bases and J lost 6; bases outside the gene matches: 5. Here the CDR3 DNA reads TGTGCCAGCAGCTTGGATAGCGGGAGAGCCGGGGAGCTGTTTTTT. Its protein product is CASSLDSGRAGELFF.